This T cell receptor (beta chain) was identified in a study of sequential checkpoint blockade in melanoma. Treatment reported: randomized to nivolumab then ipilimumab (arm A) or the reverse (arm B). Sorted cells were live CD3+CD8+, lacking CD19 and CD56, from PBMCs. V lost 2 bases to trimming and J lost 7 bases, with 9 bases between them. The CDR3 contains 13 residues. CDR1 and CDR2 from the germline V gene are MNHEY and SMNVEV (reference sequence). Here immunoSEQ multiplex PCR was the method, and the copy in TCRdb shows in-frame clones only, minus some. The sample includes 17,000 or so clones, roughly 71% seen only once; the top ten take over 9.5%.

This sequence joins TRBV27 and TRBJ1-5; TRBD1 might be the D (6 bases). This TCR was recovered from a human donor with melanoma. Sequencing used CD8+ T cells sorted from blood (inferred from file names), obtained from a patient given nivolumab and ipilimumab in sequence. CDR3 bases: TGTGCCAGCAGTTTAAAGGGGGGGCAGCCCCAGCATTTT. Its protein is CASSLKGGQPQHF.